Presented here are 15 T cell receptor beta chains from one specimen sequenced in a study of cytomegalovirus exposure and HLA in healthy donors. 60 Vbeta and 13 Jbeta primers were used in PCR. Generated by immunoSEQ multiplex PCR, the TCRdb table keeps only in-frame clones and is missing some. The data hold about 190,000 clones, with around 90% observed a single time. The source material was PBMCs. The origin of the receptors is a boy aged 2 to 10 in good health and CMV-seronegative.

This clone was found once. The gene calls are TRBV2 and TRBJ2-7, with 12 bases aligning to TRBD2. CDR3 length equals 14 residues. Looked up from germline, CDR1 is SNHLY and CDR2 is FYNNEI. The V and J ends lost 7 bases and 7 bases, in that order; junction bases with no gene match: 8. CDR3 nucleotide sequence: TGTGCCAGCACGGGACTAGCGGGCTCGGGGGAGCAGTACTTC. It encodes CASTGLAGSGEQYF.

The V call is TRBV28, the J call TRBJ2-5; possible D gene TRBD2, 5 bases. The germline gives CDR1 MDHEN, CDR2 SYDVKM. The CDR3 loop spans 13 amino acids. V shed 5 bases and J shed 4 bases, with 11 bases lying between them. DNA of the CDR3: TGTGCCAGCAGTCGGGATTTCCGAGAGACCCAGTACTTC. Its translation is CASSRDFRETQYF.

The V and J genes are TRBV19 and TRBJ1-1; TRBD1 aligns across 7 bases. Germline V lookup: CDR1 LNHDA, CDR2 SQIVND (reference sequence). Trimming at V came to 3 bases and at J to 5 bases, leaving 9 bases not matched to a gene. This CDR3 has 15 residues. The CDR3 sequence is CASSMPKGAGTEAFF. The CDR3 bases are TGTGCCAGTAGTATGCCGAAGGGGGCTGGGACTGAAGCTTTCTTT.

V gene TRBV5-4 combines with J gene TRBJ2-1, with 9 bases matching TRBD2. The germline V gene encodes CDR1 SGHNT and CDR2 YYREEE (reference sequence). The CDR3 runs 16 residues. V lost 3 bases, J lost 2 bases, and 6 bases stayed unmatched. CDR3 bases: TGTGCCAGCAGCTCAGTAGCGGGGGAGCCCTACAATGAGCAGTTCTTC. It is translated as CASSSVAGEPYNEQFF.

This CDR3 reads CASSSGVAGANVLTF. CDR3 nucleotides: TGTGCCAGCAGTTCAGGGGTGGCAGGGGCCAACGTCCTGACTTTC. The V call is TRBV6-5, the J call TRBJ2-6; tentative D call: TRBD1 (6 bases). Trimming left V 4 bases short and J 4 bases short, with 11 bases between. CDR1 and CDR2 (germline): MNHEY, SVGAGI. The CDR3 is made up of 15 amino acids.

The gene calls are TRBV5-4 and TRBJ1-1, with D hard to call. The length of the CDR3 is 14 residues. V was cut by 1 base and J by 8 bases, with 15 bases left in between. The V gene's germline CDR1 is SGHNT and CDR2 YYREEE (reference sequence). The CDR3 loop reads CASSLSGSGREAFF. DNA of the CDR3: TGTGCCAGCAGCTTGTCAGGTAGCGGGAGGGAAGCTTTCTTT.

CDR3 in DNA: TGTGCCAGCAGCGCGCACGGGAACTATGGCTACACCTTC. Translating gives CASSAHGNYGYTF. The chain has TRBV9 and TRBJ1-2, with D uncertain. CDR3 length: 13 residues. Germline lookup yields CDR1 SGDLS and CDR2 YYNGEE. The V and J ends lost 3 bases and 2 bases respectively, with 8 bases between them.

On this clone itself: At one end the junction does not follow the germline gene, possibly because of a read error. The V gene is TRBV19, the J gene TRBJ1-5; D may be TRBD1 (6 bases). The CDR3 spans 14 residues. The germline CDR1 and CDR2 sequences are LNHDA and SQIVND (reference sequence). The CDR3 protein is CASGRDMSNRPQHF. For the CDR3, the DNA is TGTGCCAGTGGCCGGGACATGAGCAATCGGCCCCAGCATTTT.

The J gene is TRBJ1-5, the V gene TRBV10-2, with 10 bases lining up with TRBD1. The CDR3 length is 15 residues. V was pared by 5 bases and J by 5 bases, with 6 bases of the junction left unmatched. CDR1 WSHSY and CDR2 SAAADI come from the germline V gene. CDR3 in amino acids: CASSRSGTGDQPQHF. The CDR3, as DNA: TGCGCCAGCAGTCGCTCCGGGACAGGGGATCAGCCCCAGCATTTT.

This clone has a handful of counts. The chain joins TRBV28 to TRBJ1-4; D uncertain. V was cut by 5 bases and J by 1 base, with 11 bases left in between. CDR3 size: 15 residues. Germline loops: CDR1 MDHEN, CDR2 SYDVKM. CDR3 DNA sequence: TGTGCCAGCAGTCCTGCGCCACGAACTAATGAAAAACTGTTTTTT. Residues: CASSPAPRTNEKLFF.

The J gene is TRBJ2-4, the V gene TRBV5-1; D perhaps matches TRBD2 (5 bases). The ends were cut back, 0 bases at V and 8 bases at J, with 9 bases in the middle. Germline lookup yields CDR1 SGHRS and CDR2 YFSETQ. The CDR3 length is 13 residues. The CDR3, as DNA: TGCGCCAGCAGCTTGGTAGGGAGTGACATTCAGTACTTC. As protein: CASSLVGSDIQYF.

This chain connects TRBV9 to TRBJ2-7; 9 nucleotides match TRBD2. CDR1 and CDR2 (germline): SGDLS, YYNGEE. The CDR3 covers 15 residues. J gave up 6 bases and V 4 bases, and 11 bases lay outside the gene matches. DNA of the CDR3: TGTGCCAGCAGCCTCGACCCGGGACTAGCCTCCGAGCAGTACTTC. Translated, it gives CASSLDPGLASEQYF.

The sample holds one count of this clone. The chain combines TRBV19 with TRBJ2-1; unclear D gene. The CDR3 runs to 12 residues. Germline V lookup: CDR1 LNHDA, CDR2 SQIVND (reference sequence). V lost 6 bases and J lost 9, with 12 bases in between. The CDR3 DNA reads TGTGCCAGTAGCTCACCTACGGGTGAGCAGTTCTTC. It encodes CASSSPTGEQFF.

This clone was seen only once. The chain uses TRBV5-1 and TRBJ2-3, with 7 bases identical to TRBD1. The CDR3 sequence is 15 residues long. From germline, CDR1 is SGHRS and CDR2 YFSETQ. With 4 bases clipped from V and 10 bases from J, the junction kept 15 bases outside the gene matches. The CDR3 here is CASSPEGQTPFPQYF. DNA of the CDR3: TGCGCCAGCAGCCCTGAGGGACAGACACCCTTCCCGCAGTATTTT.

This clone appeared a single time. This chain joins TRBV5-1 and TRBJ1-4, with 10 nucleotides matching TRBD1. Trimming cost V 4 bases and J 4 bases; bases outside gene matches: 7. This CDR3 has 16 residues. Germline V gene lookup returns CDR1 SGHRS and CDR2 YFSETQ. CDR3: CASSLGQGPYNEKLFF. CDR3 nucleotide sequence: TGCGCCAGCAGCCTGGGACAGGGGCCATATAATGAAAAACTGTTTTTT.